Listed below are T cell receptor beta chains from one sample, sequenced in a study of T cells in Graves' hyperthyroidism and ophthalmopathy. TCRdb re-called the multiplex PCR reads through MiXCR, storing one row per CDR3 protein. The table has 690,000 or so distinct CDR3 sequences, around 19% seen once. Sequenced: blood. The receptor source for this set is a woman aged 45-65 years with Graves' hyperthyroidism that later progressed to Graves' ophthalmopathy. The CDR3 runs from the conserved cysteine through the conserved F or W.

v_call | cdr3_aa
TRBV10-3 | CATRGWDSKNQPQHF
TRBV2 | CASTESRSYGYTF
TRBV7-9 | CASSLEGGSHHTGELFF
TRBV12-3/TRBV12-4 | CASRPTAGPQETQYF
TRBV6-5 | CASSYSPRVLEQYF
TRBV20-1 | CSARGGRGNEQFF
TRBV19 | CASGRGWGEAFF
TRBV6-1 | CASTGQRYSGANVLTF
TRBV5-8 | CASSIQSSYNSPLHF
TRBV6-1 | CASSGGGVNSPLHF
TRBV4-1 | CASSQLRTNQETQYF
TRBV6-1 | CASRTPTDTQYF
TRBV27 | CASSIGTGSGTEAFF
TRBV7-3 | CASSLIRGENTGGLFF
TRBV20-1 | CSARTLGGSPSNQPQHF
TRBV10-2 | CASSEPGDQPQHF
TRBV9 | CASSANLAEHATGEAFF
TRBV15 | CATSRDWRGPYEQYF
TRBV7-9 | CASSLTEPETQYF
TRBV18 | CASSPPAVSYNEQFF
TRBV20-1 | CSASIPGGRVADTQYF
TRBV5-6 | CASSLTSGGTYEQYF
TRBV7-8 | CASSLRGGAVGETEAFF
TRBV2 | CASRGTGAGGELFF
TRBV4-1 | CASSQLGTANNSPLHF